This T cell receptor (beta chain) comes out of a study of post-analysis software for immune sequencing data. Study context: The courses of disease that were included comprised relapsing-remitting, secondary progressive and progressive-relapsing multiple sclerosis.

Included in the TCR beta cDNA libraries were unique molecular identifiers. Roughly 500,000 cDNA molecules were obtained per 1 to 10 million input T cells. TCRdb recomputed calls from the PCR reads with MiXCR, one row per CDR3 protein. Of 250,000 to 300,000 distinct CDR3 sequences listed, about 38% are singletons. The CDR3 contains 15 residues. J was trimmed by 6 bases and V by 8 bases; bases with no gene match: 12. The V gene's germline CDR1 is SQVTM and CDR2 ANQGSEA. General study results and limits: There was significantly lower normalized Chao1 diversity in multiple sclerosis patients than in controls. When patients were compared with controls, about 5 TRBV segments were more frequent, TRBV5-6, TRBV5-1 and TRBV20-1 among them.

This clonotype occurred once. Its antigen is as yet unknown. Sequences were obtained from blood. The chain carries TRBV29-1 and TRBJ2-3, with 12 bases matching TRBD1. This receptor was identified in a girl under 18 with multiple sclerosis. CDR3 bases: TGCAGCACGCCGGGACAGGGGGCTTTGATGGATACGCAGTATTTT. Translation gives CSTPGQGALMDTQYF.